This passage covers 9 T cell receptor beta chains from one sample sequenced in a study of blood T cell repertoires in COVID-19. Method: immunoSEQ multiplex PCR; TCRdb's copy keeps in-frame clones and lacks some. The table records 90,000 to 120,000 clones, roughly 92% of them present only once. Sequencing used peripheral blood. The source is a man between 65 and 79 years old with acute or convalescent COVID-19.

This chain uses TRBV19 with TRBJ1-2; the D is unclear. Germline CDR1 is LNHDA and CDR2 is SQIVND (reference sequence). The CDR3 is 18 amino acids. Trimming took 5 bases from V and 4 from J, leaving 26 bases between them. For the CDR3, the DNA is TGTGCCAGTAGTGCCCCAGTAGGGAGATCGCCGCGGGGCTATGGCTACACCTTC. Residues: CASSAPVGRSPRGYGYTF. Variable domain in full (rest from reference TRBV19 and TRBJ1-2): DGGITQSPKYLFRKEGQNVTLSCEQNLNHDAMYWYRQDPGQGLRLIYYSQIVNDFQKGDIAEGYSVSREKKESFPLTVTSAQKNPTAFYLCASSAPVGRSPRGYGYTFGSGTRLTVV.

The CDR3 sequence: CASSWRGGNTEAFF. The CDR3 DNA sequence: TGTGCCAGCAGTTGGAGAGGGGGGAACACTGAAGCTTTCTTT. The chain combines TRBV6-2 or TRBV6-3 with TRBJ1-1; D possibly corresponds to TRBD1 (6 bases). This CDR3 has 14 residues. The V end lost 4 bases, the J end lost 1 base, and 10 bases lay between the germline ends. The germline gives CDR1 MNHEY, CDR2 SVGEGT.

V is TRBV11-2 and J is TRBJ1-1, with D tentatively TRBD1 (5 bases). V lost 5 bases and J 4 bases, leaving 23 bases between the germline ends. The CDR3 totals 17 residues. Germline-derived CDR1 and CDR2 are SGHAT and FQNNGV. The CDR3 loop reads CASSQSGGYQGITEAFF. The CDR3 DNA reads TGTGCCAGCAGCCAAAGCGGGGGTTACCAAGGTATCACTGAAGCTTTCTTT.

This CDR3 is CASRIRHGSGNTIYF. DNA of the CDR3: TGTGCCAGCAGAATCCGACATGGGTCTGGAAACACCATATATTTT. The chain recombines TRBV6-5 with TRBJ1-3; the D is unclear. CDR1 MNHEY and CDR2 SVGAGI come from the germline V gene. Trimming shortened V by 6 bases and J by 1 base, and 13 bases separated the two germline ends. The CDR3 is made up of 15 amino acids.

The CDR3 bases are TGTGCCACCAGCATCGTCCGGACAACAGGGGAAGCTTTCTTT. This translates into CATSIVRTTGEAFF. The chain recombines TRBV15 with TRBJ1-1; D is perhaps TRBD1 (6 bases). Per the germline V gene, CDR1 is LNHNV and CDR2 is YYDKDF (reference sequence). There are 14 residues in the CDR3. Trimming took 4 bases from V and 8 from J, leaving 17 bases between them.

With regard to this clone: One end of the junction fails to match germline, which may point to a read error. The chain's CDR3 is CASCTAHPTDTQCF. The CDR3 region has the DNA TGTGCCAGCTGCACAGCACACCCCACAGATACGCAGTGTTTT. The chain couples TRBV6-5 to TRBJ2-3; D call uncertain. Germline-derived CDR1 and CDR2 are MNHEY and SVGAGI. This CDR3 has 14 residues.

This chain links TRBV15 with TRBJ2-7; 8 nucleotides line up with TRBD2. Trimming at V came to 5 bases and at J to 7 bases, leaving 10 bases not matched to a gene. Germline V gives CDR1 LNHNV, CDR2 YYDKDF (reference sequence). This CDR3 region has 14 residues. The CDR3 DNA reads TGTGCCACCAGCCCCCATAGCGGGGTCTGGGAGCAGTACTTC. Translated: CATSPHSGVWEQYF.

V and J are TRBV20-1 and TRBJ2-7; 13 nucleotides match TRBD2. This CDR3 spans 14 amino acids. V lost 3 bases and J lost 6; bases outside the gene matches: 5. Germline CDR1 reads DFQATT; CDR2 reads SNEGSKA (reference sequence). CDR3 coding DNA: TGCAGTGCTAGTGGACTAGCGGGAGCCGGCGAGCAGTACTTC. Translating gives CSASGLAGAGEQYF.

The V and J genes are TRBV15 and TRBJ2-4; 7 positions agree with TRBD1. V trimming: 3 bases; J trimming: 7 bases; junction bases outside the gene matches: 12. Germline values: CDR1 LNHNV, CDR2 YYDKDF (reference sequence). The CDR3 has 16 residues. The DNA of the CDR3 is TGTGCCACCAGCAGCAAATACAGGGGTTGGGAGAACATTCAGTACTTC. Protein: CATSSKYRGWENIQYF.